This entry features one T cell receptor (beta chain) sequence. This clonotype was detected a few times. Its target antigen remains unknown. No much larger clone is present one base from it, and per-base qualities are unavailable. CDR1 and CDR2, per the germline V gene, are SGHRS and YFSETQ. V is clipped by 0 bases and J by 5 bases, and the sequence between their germline boundaries is 14 bases long. The CDR3, cysteine through phenylalanine, is 15 amino acids long. This entry keeps only the CDR3 DNA: 45 bases, framed from base 1. Every donor in the study was a healthy Caucasian. The twin cohort comprised three pairs of female monozygotic twins, all aged roughly 18 to 29 years. Positive isolation kits from Invitrogen were used to isolate CD4+ and CD8+ T cell populations. Library preparation used 5' RACE. Sequencing was performed on an Illumina HiSeq 2000. A universal primer binding site was added through template switching, and the final cDNA carried a unique molecular identifier so that TCR cDNA molecules could be counted accurately. Specific primers in the conserved constant-segment region were used to synthesize first-strand cDNA for TCR alpha and beta chains. To control for contamination, every cDNA library was double barcoded, receiving both a SMART-Mk sample barcode and Illumina barcodes. TruSeq adapter sequences and Illumina sample barcodes were added in two successive PCR steps. Sequencing of the TCR alpha and beta cDNA libraries was done on the Illumina HiSeq platform using custom primers. In the paper's pipeline: Unique molecular identifiers were extracted from raw reads with MiGEC, and CDR3 positions were determined with MiXCR. For each individual, recombination models were inferred using an EM algorithm with the repgenHMM and IGoR tools. Shared clonotype analysis was performed with the tcR package in R, normalizing sharing by the product of cloneset sizes. To study raw recombination without the effects of thymic and clonal selection, out-of-frame nonproductive sequences were analyzed. TCRdb redid the processing of the public reads, applying fastp at Q25 and MiXCR, and retained in-frame beta chains. For every CDR3 protein sequence, its rows merge into one entry that carries the most common genes and DNA. These V and J calls derive from TCRdb rather than the authors' analysis. In all, the sample holds hundreds of thousands of distinct CDR3 sequences, and 24% of those were seen once. The ten most abundant clones make up about 2.7% of the sample.

The entry originates in a study of identical twins (dated by TCRdb to about 2016). General notes on the study: The study deep-sequenced TCR alpha and beta repertoires from monozygotic twins, unrelated adults of various ages and cord blood to test whether fetal clonotypes persist. Replicate twin experiments were performed at different times using different library preparation protocols to rule out contamination. Points the paper makes about the study in general: In monozygotic twins, recombination models systematically underestimated out-of-frame TCR alpha sharing, but the models matched the sharing seen between unrelated individuals. Abundant cord blood beta clonotypes had fewer insertions, young adult naive repertoires showed a similar but weaker trend, and memory repertoires showed no such trend. Invariant T cells such as MAIT and iNKT could partly confound zero-insertion analyses, though diverse VJ usage argued against this for most clonotypes. Because the same donors could not be followed over many years, the conclusions depended on cross-sectional statistical analysis. The excess sharing between twins in beta out-of-frame sequences was weaker because fewer shared sequences reduced the signal-to-noise ratio. Compared with coincidental sharing between unrelated individuals, out-of-frame TCR alpha sequences shared between twins had an excess of sequences with low generation probability.

These data also formed part of another study, on T cells expressing NK-cell markers. The second study's authors report: In sorted CD3+CD56+NKG2C+, CD3+CD56+NKG2C- and CD3+CD56-NKG2C+ T-cell subsets from about 8 donors, TCR beta-chain repertoires were profiled. Among the eight sequenced donors, seven were HCMV-seropositive and one was HCMV-seronegative. In several experiments an anti-gammadeltaTCR antibody was added to restrict sorting to alphabetaTCR-expressing T cells. In six donors, the dominant CD3+CD56+NKG2C+ clonotypes were among the top 10 CD8+ clonotypes and accounted for about 1.0-7.5% of CD8+ T cells. Those dominant clonotypes were again the most abundant among CD3+CD56-NKG2C+ cells in a handful of donors, at roughly 25-65%. Whether the expanded NKG2C-expressing T cell clones were specific for HCMV antigens was left unclear. Randomly selected healthy volunteers, three men and five women, were used as the eight sequenced donors. A commercial ELISA kit detecting HCMV-specific IgG in serum was used to determine HCMV serostatus. MIGEC handled demultiplexing of the reads and grouping by UMI, while MiTCR was used to assemble and quantify clonotypes. To exclude erroneous sequences, any TCR cDNA sequence not supported by at least two reads was discarded. Downstream repertoire analysis used the tcR package, and clonotypes were matched across fractions by CDR3 nucleotide sequence plus V segment. VDJmatch was used to annotate antigen specificity against VDJdb, with one amino acid substitution allowed in CDR3.

Sequenced sample: CD4+ T cells sorted from blood. The TCR comes from a woman aged 18 to 35 in good health. The rearrangement joined TRBV5-1 to TRBJ2-5; a confident D gene designation cannot be given. In nucleotide form, the sequence is TGCGCCAGCAGCTTGGCCCTAAGCAATGCGGAGACCCAGTACTTC. Its translation reads: CASSLALSNAETQYF.